A single sample is the source of the 19 T cell receptor beta chains below, sequenced in a study of T cells after somatic rescue of genetic block. Here immunoSEQ multiplex PCR was the method, and the copy in TCRdb shows in-frame clones only, minus some. The table lists 45,000 to 55,000 clones, 95% to 96% of them singletons. Sequencing was carried out using peripheral blood mononuclear cells (PBMCs). The receptors were gathered from a child younger than two.

The chain carries TRBV4-3 and TRBJ1-2, with 7 positions matching TRBD1. The ends lost 4 bases at V and 5 bases at J; junction bases unmatched: 4. The CDR3 has 13 amino acids. Germline loops: CDR1 LGHNA, CDR2 YSLEER. CDR3 bases: TGCGCCAGCAGCCTCCGGACAGGATATGGCTACACCTTC. Translated: CASSLRTGYGYTF.

A single count supports this clone. The chain has TRBV5-4 and TRBJ2-2; unclear D gene. Germline CDR1 reads SGHNT; CDR2 reads YYREEE (reference sequence). Between the trimmed V and J ends, which lost 2 bases and 9 bases, there was a span of 8 bases. The CDR3 consists of 12 residues. The DNA for the CDR3 is TGTGCCAGCAGCTTCGACCTTAGGGAGCTGTTTTTT. This translates into CASSFDLRELFF.

The rearrangement links TRBV7-3 to TRBJ1-2, with D possibly being TRBD1 (5 bases). The CDR3 length is 13 residues. Trimming took 4 bases from V and 8 from J, leaving 14 bases between them. Germline assignment: CDR1 SGHTA and CDR2 FQGTGA. This chain's CDR3 is CASSSGRGEGYTF. The CDR3 coding sequence is TGTGCCAGCAGCTCTGGGCGGGGCGAGGGCTACACCTTC.

This rearrangement joins TRBV28 to TRBJ1-6, with TRBD1 matching 8 bases. The CDR3 is made up of 12 amino acids. J lost 9 bases, V lost 7 bases, and 2 bases had no gene match. Germline lookup yields CDR1 MDHEN and CDR2 SYDVKM. This CDR3 reads CASKDRVSPLHF. In nucleotides, the CDR3 is TGTGCCAGCAAGGACAGGGTTTCACCCCTCCACTTT.

This clone was seen a single time. This chain connects TRBV28 to TRBJ1-2; D may be TRBD1 (5 bases). The V and J ends lost 0 bases and 7 bases respectively, with 6 bases between them. The germline V gene has CDR1 MDHEN and CDR2 SYDVKM. The CDR3 sequence is 12 residues long. The CDR3 region is CASSLWGGGYTF. DNA for the CDR3: TGTGCCAGCAGTTTATGGGGGGGTGGCTACACCTTC.

The genes are TRBV27 and TRBJ1-6; D is uncertain. The CDR3 is 16 amino acids. The V end lost 3 bases, the J end lost 1 base, and 10 bases lay between the germline ends. Germline-derived CDR1 and CDR2 are MNHEY and SMNVEV (reference sequence). The DNA for the CDR3 is TGTGCCAGCAGTTTGAGGGCTGGGTCCTATAATTCACCCCTCCACTTT. Its protein product is CASSLRAGSYNSPLHF.

This chain uses TRBV6-6 with TRBJ2-7; D call uncertain. Germline loops: CDR1 MNHNY, CDR2 SVGAGI (reference sequence). The CDR3 runs 11 residues. V was trimmed by 5 bases and J by 4 bases, leaving 6 bases between them. CDR3: CASSAGYEQYF. The CDR3 DNA reads TGTGCCAGCAGTGCAGGTTACGAGCAGTACTTC.

The V gene is TRBV30, the J gene TRBJ1-6; 8 nucleotides match TRBD1. After removal of 2 bases from V and 7 bases from J, the junction contained 4 bases not matched to a gene. The CDR3 has 14 amino acids. Per the germline V gene, CDR1 is GTSNPN and CDR2 is SVGIG (reference sequence). The CDR3 protein is CAWSPRGLNSPLHF. CDR3 coding DNA: TGTGCCTGGAGTCCCAGGGGGCTCAATTCACCCCTCCACTTT.

The chain has TRBV7-3 and TRBJ2-1, with 8 bases matching TRBD1. V trimming: 4 bases; J trimming: 6 bases; junction bases outside the gene matches: 5. There are 14 residues in the CDR3. The germline V gene encodes CDR1 SGHTA and CDR2 FQGTGA. The CDR3 DNA follows: TGTGCCAGCAGCTCAGGGGGCCTAGCCAATGAGCAGTTCTTC. This encodes CASSSGGLANEQFF.

The chain carries TRBV5-8 and TRBJ2-7, with 8 bases aligning to TRBD2. Germline trimming cut 4 bases from V and 2 bases from J; bases unmatched to any gene: 5. The CDR3 contains 14 residues. The germline gives CDR1 SGHTS, CDR2 YDEGEE. The CDR3 nucleotides read TGTGCCAGCAGCCATTTAGCGGGAACCTACGAGCAGTACTTC. Amino acid sequence: CASSHLAGTYEQYF.

J is TRBJ2-7 and V is TRBV12-5; a weak D match, TRBD1 (6 bases). Germline V gene data show CDR1 as LGHNT and CDR2 as FRNRAP. Trimming took 2 bases from V and 5 from J, leaving 16 bases between them. The CDR3 contains 15 residues. DNA for the CDR3: TGTGCTAGTGGTTTGCTAATAAACAGGGTCGACGAGCAGTACTTC. Translating gives CASGLLINRVDEQYF.

This clone was counted a single time. This chain joins TRBV28 and TRBJ2-3; TRBD1 agrees at 7 bases. In germline, CDR1 is MDHEN, CDR2 SYDVKM. The J segment lost 3 bases and the V segment lost 2 bases, leaving 2 bases of the junction unmatched. The CDR3 length is 14 residues. The CDR3 loop reads CASSLQGVTDTQYF. The CDR3 DNA sequence: TGTGCCAGCAGTTTACAGGGGGTGACAGATACGCAGTATTTT.

The chain joins TRBV7-9 to TRBJ1-1; TRBD1 might be the D (5 bases). The CDR3 length is 13 residues. The V end lost 2 bases, the J end lost 4 bases, and 8 bases lay between the germline ends. CDR1 SEHNR and CDR2 FQNEAQ come from the germline V gene (reference sequence). As DNA, the CDR3 is TGTGCCAGCAGCTTACTTGGGGCCACTGAAGCTTTCTTT. This encodes CASSLLGATEAFF. The full variable domain, in which reference TRBV7-9 and TRBJ1-1 provide the parts outside the CDR3, is DTGVSQNPRHKITKRGQNVTFRCDPISEHNRLYWYRQTLGQGPEFLTYFQNEAQLEKSRLLSDRFSAERPKGSFSTLEIQRTEQGDSAMYLCASSLLGATEAFFGQGTRLTVV.

V gene TRBV6-6 combines with J gene TRBJ2-5; TRBD1 aligns across 10 bases. Germline CDR1 and CDR2: MNHNY and SVGAGI (reference sequence). With 5 bases clipped from V and 4 bases from J, the junction kept 10 bases outside the gene matches. The CDR3 length is 16 residues. CDR3 loop: CASSHQTGGVGETQYF. As DNA, the CDR3 is TGTGCCAGCAGTCATCAGACAGGGGGCGTAGGAGAGACCCAGTACTTC.

This chain joins TRBV28 and TRBJ1-6; maybe TRBD1 (5 bases). Germline-derived CDR1 and CDR2 are MDHEN and SYDVKM. The CDR3 length is 15 residues. V was shortened by 6 bases and J by 5 bases, with 14 bases between the two germline ends. In DNA form, the CDR3 reads TGTGCCAGCAGACCCCTGGGACGGAATAATTCACCCCTCCACTTT. This sequence encodes CASRPLGRNNSPLHF.

The V call is TRBV27, the J call TRBJ1-1, with a tentative D call TRBD1 (5 bases). V was cut by 2 bases and J by 1 base, with 5 bases left in between. CDR1 MNHEY and CDR2 SMNVEV come from the germline V gene (reference sequence). The CDR3 loop spans 13 amino acids. The CDR3 region has the DNA TGTGCCAGCAGTTTACAGGGGAACACTGAAGCTTTCTTT. Translating gives CASSLQGNTEAFF.

The chain uses TRBV28 and TRBJ2-7; D is perhaps TRBD1 (6 bases). V was clipped by 7 bases and J by 0 bases, with 13 bases between them. The germline gives CDR1 MDHEN, CDR2 SYDVKM. The CDR3 contains 14 residues. DNA for the CDR3: TGTGCCAGCATTACAGGACAGCCCTCCTACGAGCAGTACTTC. This sequence encodes CASITGQPSYEQYF.

V is TRBV21-1 and J is TRBJ2-7; whether TRBD2, the table's D call, matches the DNA was not checked. TRBV21-1 is a pseudogene segment. The CDR3 has 13 residues. CDR3 sequence: CASSKGQEDEQYF. The CDR3 bases are TGTGCCAGCAGCAAAGGGCAAGAGGACGAGCAGTACTTC.

The CDR3 DNA follows: TGTGCCAGCAGCTTAGGGGACAGGGGGCAGGGGACCCAGCATTTT. Translating it yields CASSLGDRGQGTQHF. The genes are TRBV7-6 and TRBJ1-5; 12 bases match TRBD1. Germline CDR1 SGHVS, CDR2 FNYEAQ. The CDR3 contains 15 residues. With V trimmed by 1 base and J by 11 bases, 6 bases remained unmatched.